This TCR beta chain stems from a study of shared clonotypes between healthy human individuals. Study-wide context: In total, the donors were a couple of women and a few men aged 18 to 49.

Here immunoSEQ multiplex PCR was the method, and the copy in TCRdb shows in-frame clones only, minus some. The sample contains some 2,500,000 clones, about 90% of which appear only once. The origin of this receptor is a man younger than 30 in good health. Some clones in this sample may be carry-over from other donors' samples. Sequenced input: naive CD4+ T cells from PBMCs. Subset noted: CD45RA+ positively selected.

This CDR3 reads CASSVGEGRTDTQYF. The CDR3 DNA reads as TGTGCCAGCAGCGTAGGCGAGGGGCGGACAGATACGCAGTATTTT. This rearrangement joins TRBV9 to TRBJ2-3; D tentatively reads TRBD1 or TRBD2 (5 bases each). Trimming pared 0 bases from V and 3 bases from J, leaving 11 bases between. The CDR3 is 15 residues long. Germline V CDR1 and CDR2: SGDLS, YYNGEE.